These 8 T cell receptor beta chains share one sample of origin, sequenced in a study of TIL therapy for anti-PD-1-resistant metastatic lung cancer. Sequencing used immunoSEQ v3. Clones were read by immunoSEQ multiplex PCR, and TCRdb kept only the in-frame ones, dropping some. The sample includes under 60,000 clones, 80% to 90% seen only once; the top ten take 4% to 6%. The time point: pre-treatment sample, taken before nivolumab and TIL therapy. The material was blood, obtained at baseline. These receptors originate from a person aged 25 to 80 with non-small cell lung cancer.

V is TRBV30 and J is TRBJ2-3; TRBD1 is a possible D gene (5 bases). The ends were cut back, 5 bases at V and 0 bases at J, with 9 bases in the middle. Germline CDR1 is GTSNPN and CDR2 is SVGIG (reference sequence). The CDR3 is 13 amino acids. As DNA, the CDR3 is TGTGCCTGGGTCCAGGGAAGCACAGATACGCAGTATTTT. Protein sequence: CAWVQGSTDTQYF.

This clone was detected only a few times. The chain recombines TRBV2 with TRBJ2-7, with D uncertain. CDR1 and CDR2 from the germline V gene are SNHLY and FYNNEI. The CDR3 runs to 12 residues. With 3 bases removed from V and 3 bases from J, the gap between germline ends came to 6 bases. The CDR3: CASSDPDYEQYF. The CDR3 DNA reads TGTGCCAGCAGTGACCCCGACTACGAGCAGTACTTC.

V and J are TRBV11-3 and TRBJ2-3, with D perhaps matching TRBD1 or TRBD2 (5 bases each). The length of the CDR3 is 15 residues. The V and J ends lost 1 base and 4 bases respectively, with 12 bases between them. The V gene's germline CDR1 is SGHNT and CDR2 YENEEA. In nucleotides, the CDR3 is TGTGCCAGCAGCTTAGGGGGGAATAGCGCAGATACGCAGTATTTT. It codes for CASSLGGNSADTQYF. Using reference TRBV11-3 and TRBJ2-3 for the parts outside the CDR3, the full variable domain is EAGVVQSPRYKIIEKKQPVAFWCNPISGHNTLYWYLQNLGQGPELLIRYENEEAVDDSQLPKDRFSAERLKGVDSTLKIQPAELGDSAVYLCASSLGGNSADTQYFGPGTRLTVL.

This sequence joins TRBV5-1 and TRBJ2-3; 9 bases are a match to TRBD1. The junction had 3 bases not matched to a gene; V was cut back by 4 bases and J by 0 bases. The germline gives CDR1 SGHRS, CDR2 YFSETQ. This CDR3 contains 15 residues. In DNA form, the CDR3 reads TGCGCCAGCAGCACCGGACAGGGGAGCACAGATACGCAGTATTTT. Translating it yields CASSTGQGSTDTQYF.

The chain is built from TRBV3-1 (or the pseudogene TRBV3-2) and TRBJ2-7; D possibly corresponds to TRBD2 (5 bases). CDR1 is LGHDT, CDR2 YNNKEL, per germline (reference sequence). The V gene lost 3 bases and the J gene lost 2 bases, with 11 bases spanning the gap. CDR3 length equals 14 residues. CDR3 region: CASSHRGLTYEQYF. CDR3 nucleotides: TGTGCCAGCAGCCACCGTGGACTCACCTACGAGCAGTACTTC.

The rearrangement uses TRBV28 and TRBJ2-1; 8 nucleotides align to TRBD2. Germline V lookup: CDR1 MDHEN, CDR2 SYDVKM. The CDR3 has 12 amino acids. Losses at the gene ends were 6 bases for V and 12 bases for J; bases not matched to a gene: 7. The DNA for the CDR3 is TGTGCCAGCAGCCTTAGCGGGGACGGGCAGTTCTTC. Translation gives CASSLSGDGQFF.

The chain couples TRBV7-9 to TRBJ2-1; TRBD2 aligns across 8 bases. This CDR3 has 15 residues. V was pared by 7 bases and J by 5 bases, with 10 bases of the junction left unmatched. CDR1 is SEHNR, CDR2 FQNEAQ, per germline (reference sequence). CDR3 coding DNA: TGTGCCAGCAACCTTAGCGGGATGGACAACAATGAGCAGTTCTTC. Its translation is CASNLSGMDNNEQFF.

The rearrangement joins TRBV12-3 or TRBV12-4 to TRBJ2-5; TRBD1 might be the D (5 bases). The CDR3 has 13 amino acids. V was clipped by 6 bases and J by 1 base, with 9 bases between them. The DNA of the CDR3 is TGTGCCAGCAGGCGGACAACCCAAGAGACCCAGTACTTC. The encoded protein is CASRRTTQETQYF.